Below are 4 T cell receptor beta chains sequenced from a single sample in a study of technical replicates of blood from several donors. Generated by immunoSEQ multiplex PCR, the TCRdb table keeps only in-frame clones and is missing some. The sample holds 70,000 or so clones, about 90% seen once. The sequenced sample was PBMCs. The receptors originated from a human donor in good health. Some clones in this sample may be carry-over from other donors' samples.

The rearrangement uses TRBV7-2 and TRBJ2-3, with 7 bases that match TRBD2. The CDR3 has 16 residues. The V gene's germline CDR1 is SGHTA and CDR2 FQGNSA. J was trimmed by 6 bases and V by 5 bases; bases with no gene match: 14. The DNA for the CDR3 is TGTGCCAGCAGCCCGGGAGGAGGGCGGGCCTGGGATACGCAGTATTTT. Translation: CASSPGGGRAWDTQYF.

This chain uses TRBV28 with TRBJ2-7; 10 positions match TRBD2. V trimming: 6 bases; J trimming: 2 bases; junction bases outside the gene matches: 16. Germline V gene data show CDR1 as MDHEN and CDR2 as SYDVKM. The CDR3 length is 18 residues. This chain's CDR3 is CASSYQVGSTSGTYEQYF. The DNA of the CDR3 is TGTGCCAGCAGCTACCAGGTGGGTAGCACTAGCGGGACCTACGAGCAGTACTTC.

Regarding this clone: Compared with germline, one end of the junction differs, possibly owing to a read error. This chain links TRBV30 with TRBJ2-7; 8 nucleotides match TRBD1. CDR1 is GTSNPN, CDR2 SVGIG, per germline (reference sequence). This CDR3 is 14 amino acids long. CDR3 sequence (DNA): TGTGCCTGGGGTGTAGGTCAGGGGGCTTACGAGCAGTACTTC. It translates to CAWGVGQGAYEQYF.

V usage is TRBV7-6 and J usage is TRBJ2-1; perhaps TRBD2 as D (5 bases). CDR1 is SGHVS and CDR2 is FNYEAQ in the germline V gene. Trimming took 3 bases from V and 3 from J, leaving 12 bases between them. The CDR3 sequence is 15 residues long. This chain's CDR3 is CASSLSLALYNEQFF. CDR3 coding DNA: TGTGCCAGCAGCTTGTCCCTAGCACTCTACAATGAGCAGTTCTTC.